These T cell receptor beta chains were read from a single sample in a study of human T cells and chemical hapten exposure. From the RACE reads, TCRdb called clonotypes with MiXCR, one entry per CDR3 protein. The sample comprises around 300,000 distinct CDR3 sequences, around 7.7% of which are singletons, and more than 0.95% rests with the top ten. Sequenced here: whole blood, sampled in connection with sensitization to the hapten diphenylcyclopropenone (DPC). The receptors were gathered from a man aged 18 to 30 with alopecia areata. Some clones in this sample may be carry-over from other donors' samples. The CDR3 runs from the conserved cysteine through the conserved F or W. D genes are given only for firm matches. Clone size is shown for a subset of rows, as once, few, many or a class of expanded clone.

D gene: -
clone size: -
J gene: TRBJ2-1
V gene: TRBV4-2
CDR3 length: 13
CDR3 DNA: TGTGCCAGCAGCCAAGAAAGTTTCAATGAGCAGTTCTTC
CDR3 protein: CASSQESFNEQFF

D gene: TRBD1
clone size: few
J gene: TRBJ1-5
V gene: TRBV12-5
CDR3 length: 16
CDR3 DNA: TGTGCTAGTGGTTTGGTACTTTCGGGACAGGGTCAGCCCCAGCATTTT
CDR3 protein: CASGLVLSGQGQPQHF

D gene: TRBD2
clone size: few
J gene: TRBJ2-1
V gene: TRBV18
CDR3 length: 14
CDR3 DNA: TGTGCCAGCTCTAGCGGGGGGCACTACAATGAGCAGTTCTTC
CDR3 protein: CASSSGGHYNEQFF

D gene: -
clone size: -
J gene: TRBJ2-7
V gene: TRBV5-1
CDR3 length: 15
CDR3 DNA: TGCGCCAGCAGCTTTACAGGAGCTAACGGCCTCGAGCAGTACTTC
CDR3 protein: CASSFTGANGLEQYF

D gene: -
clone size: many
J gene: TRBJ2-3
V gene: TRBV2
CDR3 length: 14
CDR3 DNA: TGTGCCAGCCGGTCCGATCTCAGCACAGATACGCAGTATTTT
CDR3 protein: CASRSDLSTDTQYF

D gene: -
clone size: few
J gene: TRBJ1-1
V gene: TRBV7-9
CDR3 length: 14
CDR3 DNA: TGTGCCAGCAGCCCCCGGACCCTGAACACTGAAGCTTTCTTT
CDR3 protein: CASSPRTLNTEAFF

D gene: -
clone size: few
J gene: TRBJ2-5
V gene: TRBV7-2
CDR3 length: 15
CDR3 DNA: TGTGCCAGCAGCCCCCTGGGACTTGTCCAAGAGACCCAGTACTTC
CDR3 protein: CASSPLGLVQETQYF

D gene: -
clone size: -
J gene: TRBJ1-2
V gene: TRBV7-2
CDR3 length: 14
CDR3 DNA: TGTGCCAGCAGCTTAGATGAGGGGAGCTATGGCTACACCTTC
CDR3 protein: CASSLDEGSYGYTF

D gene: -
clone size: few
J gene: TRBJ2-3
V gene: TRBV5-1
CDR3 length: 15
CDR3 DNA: TGCGCCAGCAGCTTGTCCGTGACAGAGAAAGATACGCAGTATTTT
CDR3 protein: CASSLSVTEKDTQYF

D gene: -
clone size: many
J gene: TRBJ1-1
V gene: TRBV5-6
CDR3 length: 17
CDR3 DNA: TGTGCCAGCAGCTTGGTGGTTGCGGAATCCCGGGCTACTGAAGCTTTCTTT
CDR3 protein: CASSLVVAESRATEAFF

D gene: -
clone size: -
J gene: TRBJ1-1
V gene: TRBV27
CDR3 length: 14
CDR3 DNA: TGTGCCAGCAGTCCCAGATCGGTAGTCACTGAAGCTTTCTTT
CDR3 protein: CASSPRSVVTEAFF

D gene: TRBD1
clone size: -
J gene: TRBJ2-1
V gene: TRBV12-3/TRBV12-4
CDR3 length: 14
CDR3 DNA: TGTGCCAGCGCTACAGGGGGCAGTTTGAATGAGCAGTTCTTC
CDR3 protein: CASATGGSLNEQFF

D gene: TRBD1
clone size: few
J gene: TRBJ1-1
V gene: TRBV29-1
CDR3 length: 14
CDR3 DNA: TGCAGTGGGGGACCCGGGGACAGGGCAATTGAAGCTTTCTTT
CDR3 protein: CSGGPGDRAIEAFF

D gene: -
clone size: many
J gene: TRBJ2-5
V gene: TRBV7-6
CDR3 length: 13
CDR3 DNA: TGTGCCAGCAGCCTCCTCTGGCAAGAGACCCAGTACTTC
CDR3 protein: CASSLLWQETQYF

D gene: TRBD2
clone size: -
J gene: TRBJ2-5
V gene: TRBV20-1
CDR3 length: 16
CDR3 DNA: TGCAGTGCTAGAGACCTTAGCGGGGGGGCCCTAGAGACCCAGTACTTC
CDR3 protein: CSARDLSGGALETQYF

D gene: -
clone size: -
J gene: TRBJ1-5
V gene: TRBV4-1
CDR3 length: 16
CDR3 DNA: TGCGCCAGCAGCCAAGCCGCTTGGGGTGGCAATCAGCCCCAGCATTTT
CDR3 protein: CASSQAAWGGNQPQHF

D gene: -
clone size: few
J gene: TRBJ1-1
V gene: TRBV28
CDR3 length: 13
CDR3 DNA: TGTGCCAGCAGGAAGGATCGGTCCCGAGGAGCTTTCTTT
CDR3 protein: CASRKDRSRGAFF

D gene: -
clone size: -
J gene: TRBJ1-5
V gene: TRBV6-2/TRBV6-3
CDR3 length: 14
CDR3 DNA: TGTGCCACCATGTCGTATGCGGCGGATCAGCCCCAGCATTTT
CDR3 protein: CATMSYAADQPQHF

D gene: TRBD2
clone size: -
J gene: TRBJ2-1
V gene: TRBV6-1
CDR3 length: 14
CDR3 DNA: TGTGCCAGCAGGACTAGCGGGGGATACAATGAGCAGTTCTTC
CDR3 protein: CASRTSGGYNEQFF

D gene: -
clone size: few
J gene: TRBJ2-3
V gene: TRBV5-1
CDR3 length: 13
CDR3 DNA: TGCGCCAGCAGAGAACTACGCACAGATACGCAGTATTTT
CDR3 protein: CASRELRTDTQYF

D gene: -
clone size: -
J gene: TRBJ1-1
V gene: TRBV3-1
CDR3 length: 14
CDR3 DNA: TGTGCCAGCAAATTGGGGTCGGGGAATGCTGAAGCTTTCTTT
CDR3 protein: CASKLGSGNAEAFF

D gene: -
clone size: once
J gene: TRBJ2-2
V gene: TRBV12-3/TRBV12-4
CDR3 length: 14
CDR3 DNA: TGTGCCAGCAGTTTAGGGTCCGCCCCAGGGGAGCTGTTTTTT
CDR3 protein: CASSLGSAPGELFF

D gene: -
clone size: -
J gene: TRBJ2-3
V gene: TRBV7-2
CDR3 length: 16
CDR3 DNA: TGTGCCAGCAGCTTAGTTGGTCCCTCCGGCACAGATACGCAGTATTTT
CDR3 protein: CASSLVGPSGTDTQYF

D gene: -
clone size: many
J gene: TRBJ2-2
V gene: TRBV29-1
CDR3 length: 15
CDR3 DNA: TGCAGCGTTGAACTTCGGCAGGCGAACACCGGGGAGCTGTTTTTT
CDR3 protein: CSVELRQANTGELFF

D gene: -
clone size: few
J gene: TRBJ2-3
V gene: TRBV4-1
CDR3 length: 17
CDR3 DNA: TGCGCCAGCAGCCAGGGGCGTATCAGGTCCAGCACAGATACGCAGTATTTT
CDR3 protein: CASSQGRIRSSTDTQYF

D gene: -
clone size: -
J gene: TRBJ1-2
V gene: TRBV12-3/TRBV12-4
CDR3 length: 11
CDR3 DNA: TGTGCCAGCAGTTTCACGGATGGCTACACCTTC
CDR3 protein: CASSFTDGYTF

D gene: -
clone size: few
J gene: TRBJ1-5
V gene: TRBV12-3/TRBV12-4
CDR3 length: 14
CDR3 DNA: TGTGCCAGCAGCTCAAGTGGGAGCAATCAGCCCCAGCATTTT
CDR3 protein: CASSSSGSNQPQHF

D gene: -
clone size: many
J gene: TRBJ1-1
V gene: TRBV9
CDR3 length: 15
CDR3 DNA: TGTGCCAGCAGCCCACAGGCAGCAAGGCACACTGAAGCTTTCTTT
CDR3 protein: CASSPQAARHTEAFF

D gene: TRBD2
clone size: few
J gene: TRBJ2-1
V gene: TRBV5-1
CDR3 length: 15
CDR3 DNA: TGCGCCAGCAGCGTCGGACTAGCGGGGGGGCGCGAGCAGTTCTTC
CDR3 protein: CASSVGLAGGREQFF

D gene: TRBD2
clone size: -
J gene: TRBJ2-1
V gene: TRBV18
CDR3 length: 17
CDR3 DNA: TGTGCCAGCTCACCCAGACTAGCGGGGGAAGCCTACAATGAGCAGTTCTTC
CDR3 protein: CASSPRLAGEAYNEQFF

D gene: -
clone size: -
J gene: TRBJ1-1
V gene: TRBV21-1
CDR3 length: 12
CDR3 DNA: TGTGCCAGCACCCCGGTGAACACTGAAGCTTTCTTT
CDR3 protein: CASTPVNTEAFF

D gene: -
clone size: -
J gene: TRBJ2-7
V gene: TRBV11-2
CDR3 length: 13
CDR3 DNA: TGTGCCAGCAGCTTACGGGTTTCCCACGAGCAGTACTTC
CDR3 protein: CASSLRVSHEQYF

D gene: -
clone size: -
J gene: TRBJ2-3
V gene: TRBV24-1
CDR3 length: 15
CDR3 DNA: TGTGCCACCAGTGATGGTGGGATTCGCACAGATACGCAGTATTTT
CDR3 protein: CATSDGGIRTDTQYF

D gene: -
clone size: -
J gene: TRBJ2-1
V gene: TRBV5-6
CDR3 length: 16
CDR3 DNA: TGTGCCAGCAGCTTGGGACTAGTTGGGTCCTACAATGAGCAGTTCTTC
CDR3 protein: CASSLGLVGSYNEQFF

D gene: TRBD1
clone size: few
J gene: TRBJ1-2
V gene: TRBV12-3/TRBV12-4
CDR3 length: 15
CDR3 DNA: TGTGCCAGCAGTACCGGGACAGTGACCAACTATGGCTACACCTTC
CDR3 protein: CASSTGTVTNYGYTF

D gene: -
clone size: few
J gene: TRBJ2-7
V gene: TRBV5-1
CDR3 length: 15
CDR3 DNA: TGCGCCAGCAGCGACGCGGCGGGCCTGGCGGGAGAGCAGTACTTC
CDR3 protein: CASSDAAGLAGEQYF

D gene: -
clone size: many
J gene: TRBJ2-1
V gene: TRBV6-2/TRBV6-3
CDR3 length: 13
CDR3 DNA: TGTGCCAGCAGTTACCCGAGCCGGACAGAGCAGTTCTTC
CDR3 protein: CASSYPSRTEQFF

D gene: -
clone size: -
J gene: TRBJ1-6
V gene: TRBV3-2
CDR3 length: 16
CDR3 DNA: TGTGCCAGCAGCCAAGGGCGAGGACAGGGAGGTTCACCCCTCCACTTT
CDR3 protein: CASSQGRGQGGSPLHF

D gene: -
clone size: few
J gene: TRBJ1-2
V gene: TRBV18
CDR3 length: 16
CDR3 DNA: TGTGCCAGCTCACCTATACGCGGCAGCGCTAACTATGGCTACACCTTC
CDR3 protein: CASSPIRGSANYGYTF

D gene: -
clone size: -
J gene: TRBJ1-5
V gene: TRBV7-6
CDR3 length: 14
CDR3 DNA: TGTGCCAGCAGCTCCGGGGGAGCTTTATGGCCCCAGCATTTT
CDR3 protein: CASSSGGALWPQHF

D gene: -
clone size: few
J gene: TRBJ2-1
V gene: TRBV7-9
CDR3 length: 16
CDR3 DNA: TGTGCCAGCAGCCGGGGACTGGGTAGCTCCTACAATGAGCAGTTCTTC
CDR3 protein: CASSRGLGSSYNEQFF

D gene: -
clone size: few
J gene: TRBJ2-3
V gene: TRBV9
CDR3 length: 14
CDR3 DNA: TGTGCCAGCAGCGGCGGTTCTAGCACAGATACGCAGTATTTT
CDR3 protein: CASSGGSSTDTQYF

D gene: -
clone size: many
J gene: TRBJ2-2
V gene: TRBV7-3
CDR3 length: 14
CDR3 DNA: TGTGCCAGCAGCCTCGACCCACACACCGGGGAGCTGTTTTTT
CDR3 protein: CASSLDPHTGELFF

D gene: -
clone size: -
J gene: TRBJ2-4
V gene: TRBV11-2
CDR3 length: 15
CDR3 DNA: TGTGCCAGCAGCTTAGTCAGGGTTACCAAAAACATTCAGTACTTC
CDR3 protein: CASSLVRVTKNIQYF

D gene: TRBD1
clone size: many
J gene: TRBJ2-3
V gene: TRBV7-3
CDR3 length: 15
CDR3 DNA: TGTGCCAGCAGTCTACAGGGGCCTAGCACAGATACGCAGTATTTT
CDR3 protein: CASSLQGPSTDTQYF

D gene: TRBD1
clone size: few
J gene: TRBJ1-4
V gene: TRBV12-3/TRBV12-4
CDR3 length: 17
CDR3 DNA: TGTGCCAGCAGTCAGATCTTCCGGGACAGGGAACGAGAAAAACTGTTTTTT
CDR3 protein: CASSQIFRDREREKLFF

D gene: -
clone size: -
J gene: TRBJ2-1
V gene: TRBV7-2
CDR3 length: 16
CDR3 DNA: TGTGCCAGCAGCTTAGTTTCGAGGGGGAATAGGAATGAGCAGTTCTTC
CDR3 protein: CASSLVSRGNRNEQFF

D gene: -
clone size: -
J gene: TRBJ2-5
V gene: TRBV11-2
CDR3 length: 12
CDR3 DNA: TGTGCCAGCAGCTTAGTAGTACAGACCCAGTACTTC
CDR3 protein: CASSLVVQTQYF

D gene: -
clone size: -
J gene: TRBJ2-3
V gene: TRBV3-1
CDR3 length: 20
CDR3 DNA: TGTGCCAGCAGCCAAGATTTCCCATCGGGACTGCGGGCTAGCACAGATACGCAGTATTTT
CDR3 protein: CASSQDFPSGLRASTDTQYF

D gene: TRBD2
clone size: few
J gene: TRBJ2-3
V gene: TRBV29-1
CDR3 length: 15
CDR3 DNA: TGCAGCGTTGATGTTCCGGGACTAGTTCGAGATACGCAGTATTTT
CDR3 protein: CSVDVPGLVRDTQYF

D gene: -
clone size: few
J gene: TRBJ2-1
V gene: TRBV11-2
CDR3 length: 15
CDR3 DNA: TGTGCCAGCAGCCACACTCCCGGGGACAACAATGAGCAGTTCTTC
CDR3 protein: CASSHTPGDNNEQFF

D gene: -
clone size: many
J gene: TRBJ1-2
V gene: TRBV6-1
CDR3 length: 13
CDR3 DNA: TGTGCCAGCAGTGGAGGCAGTCACTATGGCTACACCTTC
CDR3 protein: CASSGGSHYGYTF

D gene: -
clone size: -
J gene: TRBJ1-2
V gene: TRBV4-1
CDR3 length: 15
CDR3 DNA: TGCGCCAGCAGCCAAGATCCGGGGGACGGAGATGGCTACACCTTC
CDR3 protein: CASSQDPGDGDGYTF

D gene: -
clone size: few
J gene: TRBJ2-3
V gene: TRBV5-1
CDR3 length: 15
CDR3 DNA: TGCGCCAGCAGCTTGAGGGGGACGAGCACAGATACGCAGTATTTT
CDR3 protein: CASSLRGTSTDTQYF

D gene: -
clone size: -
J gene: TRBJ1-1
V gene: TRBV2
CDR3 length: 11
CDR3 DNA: TGTGCCAGCAGTGAGGGGGTAGGAGCTTTCTTT
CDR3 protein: CASSEGVGAFF